This T cell receptor (beta chain) was captured by sequencing in a study of blood T cell repertoires in COVID-19. Whole-study context: The origin of the acute and convalescent COVID-19 samples was the United States, Italy and Spain. PBMCs, B-cell-depleted T cells, or T cells provided the cDNA or gDNA that made up the material.

The assay was immunoSEQ multiplex PCR, and TCRdb's table has in-frame clones only and misses some. The sample holds over 250,000 clones, roughly 80% seen once. Enrolled through a virtual design, the participants were between about 18 and 89 years of age and came from under 25 US areas. Participant-given clinical history determined each cohort assignment. Sequenced input: PBMCs or T cells enriched from blood (not recorded which). This clonotype was sampled from a man between 40 and 49 years old who had been exposed to COVID-19.

The CDR3: CASSWTGGENEQYF. CDR3 nucleotide sequence: TGTGCCAGCAGTTGGACAGGGGGCGAGAACGAGCAGTACTTC. The chain recombines TRBV6-6 with TRBJ2-7; 11 nucleotides align to TRBD1. The junction had 4 bases not matched to a gene; V was cut back by 4 bases and J by 5 bases. CDR3 length: 14 amino acids. CDR1 and CDR2 (germline): MNHNY, SVGAGI (reference sequence).